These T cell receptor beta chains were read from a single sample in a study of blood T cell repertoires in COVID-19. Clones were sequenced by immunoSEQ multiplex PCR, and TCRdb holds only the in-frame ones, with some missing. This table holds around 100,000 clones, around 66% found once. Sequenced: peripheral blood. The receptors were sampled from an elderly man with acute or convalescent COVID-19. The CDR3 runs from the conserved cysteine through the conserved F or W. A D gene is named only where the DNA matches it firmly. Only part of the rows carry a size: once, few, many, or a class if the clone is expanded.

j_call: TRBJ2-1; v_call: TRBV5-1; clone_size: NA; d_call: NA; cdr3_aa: CASSPGGLITSYNEQFF; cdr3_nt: TGCGCCAGCAGCCCGGGGGGCCTTATTACCTCCTACAATGAGCAGTTCTTC
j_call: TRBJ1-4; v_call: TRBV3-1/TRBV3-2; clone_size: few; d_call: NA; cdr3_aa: CASSQEYGATNEKLFF; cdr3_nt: TGTGCCAGCAGCCAGGAATATGGGGCCACTAATGAAAAACTGTTTTTT
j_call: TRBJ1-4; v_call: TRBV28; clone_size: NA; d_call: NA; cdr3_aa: CASSSDTHEKLFF; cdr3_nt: TGTGCCAGCAGTTCGGACACTCATGAAAAACTGTTTTTT
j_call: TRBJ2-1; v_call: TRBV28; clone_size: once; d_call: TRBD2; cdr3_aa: CASSFSGAYNEQFF; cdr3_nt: TGTGCCAGCAGTTTTAGCGGGGCCTACAATGAGCAGTTCTTC
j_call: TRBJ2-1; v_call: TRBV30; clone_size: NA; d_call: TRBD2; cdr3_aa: CAWTGLARNEQFF; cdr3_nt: TGTGCCTGGACAGGACTAGCCAGGAATGAGCAGTTCTTC
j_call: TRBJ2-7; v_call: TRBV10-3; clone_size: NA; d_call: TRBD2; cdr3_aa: CAISESFGGRAYEQYF; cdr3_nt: TGTGCCATCAGTGAGTCGTTCGGCGGGAGGGCTTACGAGCAGTACTTC
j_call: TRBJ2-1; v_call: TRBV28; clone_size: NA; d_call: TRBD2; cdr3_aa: CASSLGREGLSYEQFF; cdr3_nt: TGTGCCAGCAGTTTGGGGCGGGAGGGCCTATCCTATGAGCAGTTCTTC
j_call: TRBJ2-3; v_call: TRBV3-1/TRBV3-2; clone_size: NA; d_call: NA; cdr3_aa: CASSQDGSTDTQYF; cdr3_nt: TGTGCCAGCAGCCAAGACGGGAGCACAGATACGCAGTATTTT
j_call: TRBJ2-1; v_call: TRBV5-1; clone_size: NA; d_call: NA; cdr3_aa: CASSSYSSYNEQFF; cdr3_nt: TGCGCCAGCAGCTCGTACTCGTCCTACAATGAGCAGTTCTTC
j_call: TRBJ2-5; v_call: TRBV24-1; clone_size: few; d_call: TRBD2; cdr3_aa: CATREGPQETQYF; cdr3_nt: TGTGCCACTCGGGAGGGTCCCCAAGAGACCCAGTACTTC
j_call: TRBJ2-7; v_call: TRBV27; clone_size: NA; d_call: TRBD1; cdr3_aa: CASRKTRGPYEQYF; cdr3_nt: TGTGCCAGCAGAAAAACTAGGGGGCCCTACGAGCAGTACTTC
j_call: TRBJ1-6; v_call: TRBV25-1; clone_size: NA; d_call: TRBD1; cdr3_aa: CASSEDRGNSPLHF; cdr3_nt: TGTGCCAGCAGTGAAGACAGGGGTAATTCACCCCTCCACTTT
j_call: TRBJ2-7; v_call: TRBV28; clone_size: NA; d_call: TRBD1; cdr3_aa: CASSSGTGLDEQYF; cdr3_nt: TGTGCCAGCAGTTCTGGGACAGGTCTCGACGAGCAGTACTTC
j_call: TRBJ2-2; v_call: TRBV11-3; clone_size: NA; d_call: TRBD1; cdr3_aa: CASTRQGQGSTGELFF; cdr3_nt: TGTGCCAGCACCCGGCAGGGACAGGGGTCAACCGGGGAGCTGTTTTTT
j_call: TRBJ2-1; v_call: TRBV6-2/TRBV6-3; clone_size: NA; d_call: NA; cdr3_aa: CASSYPVPSQAGFSYNEQFF; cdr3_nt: TGTGCCAGCAGTTACCCTGTCCCCTCTCAAGCGGGCTTTTCCTACAATGAGCAGTTCTTC
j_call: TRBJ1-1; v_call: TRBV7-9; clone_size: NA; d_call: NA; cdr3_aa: CASSRGRQSEAFF; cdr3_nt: TGTGCCAGCAGCCGCGGTCGACAGAGTGAAGCTTTCTTT
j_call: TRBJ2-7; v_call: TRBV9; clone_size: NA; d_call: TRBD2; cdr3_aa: CASSVGASGPYEQYF; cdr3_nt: TGTGCCAGCAGCGTAGGAGCTAGCGGGCCCTACGAGCAGTACTTC
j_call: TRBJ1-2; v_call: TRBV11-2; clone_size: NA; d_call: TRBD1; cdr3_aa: CASSPWTGGYYGYTF; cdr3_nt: TGTGCCAGCAGCCCTTGGACAGGGGGCTACTATGGCTACACCTTC
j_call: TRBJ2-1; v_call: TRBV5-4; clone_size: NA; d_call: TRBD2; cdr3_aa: CAMTSGGKNSYNEQFF; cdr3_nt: TGTGCAATGACTAGCGGGGGTAAGAACTCCTACAATGAGCAGTTCTTC
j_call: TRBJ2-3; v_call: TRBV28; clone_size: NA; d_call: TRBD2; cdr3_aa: CASRRLAGGGRTDTQYF; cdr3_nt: TGTGCCAGCAGAAGACTAGCGGGCGGAGGACGAACAGATACGCAGTATTTT
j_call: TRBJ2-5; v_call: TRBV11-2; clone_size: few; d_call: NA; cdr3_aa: CASSIPKGLSETQYF; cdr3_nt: TGTGCCAGCAGCATCCCCAAGGGGCTCTCAGAGACCCAGTACTTC
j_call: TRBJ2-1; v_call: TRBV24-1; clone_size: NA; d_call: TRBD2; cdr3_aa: CATKISGSHNEQFF; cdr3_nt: TGTGCCACCAAAATTAGCGGGAGCCACAATGAGCAGTTCTTC
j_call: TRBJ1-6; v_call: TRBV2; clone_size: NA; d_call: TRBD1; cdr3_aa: CASRDRSRGNSPLHF; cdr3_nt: TGTGCCAGCAGGGACAGGTCCAGGGGGAATTCACCCCTCCACTTT
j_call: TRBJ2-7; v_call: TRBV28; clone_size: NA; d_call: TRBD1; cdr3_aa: CASKLGTVSGEQYF; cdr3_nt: TGTGCCAGCAAACTTGGGACAGTCTCCGGAGAGCAGTACTTC
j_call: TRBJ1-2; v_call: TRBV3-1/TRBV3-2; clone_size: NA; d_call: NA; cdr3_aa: CASSPPTGIHGYTF; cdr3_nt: TGTGCCAGCAGCCCGCCAACAGGGATTCATGGCTACACCTTC
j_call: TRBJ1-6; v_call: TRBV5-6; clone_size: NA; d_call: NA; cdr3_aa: CASSHPGVGPLHF; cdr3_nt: TGTGCCAGCAGCCACCCCGGGGTAGGGCCCCTCCACTTT
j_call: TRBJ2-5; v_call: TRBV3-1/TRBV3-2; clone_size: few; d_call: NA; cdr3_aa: CASSRGDSQSTETQYF; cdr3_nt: TGTGCCAGCAGCCGGGGGGACTCGCAATCGACTGAGACCCAGTACTTC
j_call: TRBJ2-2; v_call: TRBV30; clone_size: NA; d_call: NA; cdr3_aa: CAWSIAGWTGELFF; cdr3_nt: TGTGCCTGGTCCATAGCTGGTTGGACCGGGGAGCTGTTTTTT
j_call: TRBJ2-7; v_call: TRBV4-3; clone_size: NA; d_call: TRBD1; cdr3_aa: CASSQDAPGQGGLYEQYF; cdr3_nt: TGCGCCAGCAGCCAAGATGCCCCCGGACAGGGGGGTCTCTACGAGCAGTACTTC
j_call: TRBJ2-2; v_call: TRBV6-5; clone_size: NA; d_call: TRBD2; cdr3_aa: CASSSPAGAGELFF; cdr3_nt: TGTGCCAGCAGTTCCCCCGCGGGGGCCGGGGAGCTGTTTTTT
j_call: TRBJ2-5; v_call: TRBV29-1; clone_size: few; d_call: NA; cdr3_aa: CSATGWPGTQYF; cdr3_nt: TGCAGCGCTACAGGGTGGCCCGGGACCCAGTACTTC
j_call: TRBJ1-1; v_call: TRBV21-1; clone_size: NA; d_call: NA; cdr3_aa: CASSKGGGSNTEAFF; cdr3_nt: TGTGCCAGCAGCAAAGGGGGAGGGTCGAACACTGAAGCTTTCTTT
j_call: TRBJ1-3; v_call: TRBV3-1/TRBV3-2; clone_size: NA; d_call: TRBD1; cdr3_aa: CASSPRGTATAVTSGNTIYF; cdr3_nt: TGTGCCAGCAGCCCGAGGGGGACAGCGACCGCCGTGACATCTGGAAACACCATATATTTT
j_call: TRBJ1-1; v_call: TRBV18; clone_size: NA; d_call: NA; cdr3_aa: CASSPKLNTEAFF; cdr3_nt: TGTGCCAGCTCACCAAAGCTGAACACTGAAGCTTTCTTT
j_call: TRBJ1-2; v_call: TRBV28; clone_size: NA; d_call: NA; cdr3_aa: CASTPGRDYGYTF; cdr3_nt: TGTGCCAGCACTCCGGGCAGGGACTATGGCTACACCTTC
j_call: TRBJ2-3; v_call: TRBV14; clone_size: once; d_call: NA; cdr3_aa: CASSQLQGFTDTQYF; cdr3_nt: TGTGCCAGCAGCCAACTCCAGGGTTTCACAGATACGCAGTATTTT